Listed here is a single TCR beta chain. Its antigen is undetermined. These data belong to a study of vaccination effects on CD4 cells after COVID-19. About the research overall: All participants had two doses of either the BNT162b2 or mRNA-1273 vaccine. Findings of the study overall: Late post-vaccination samples showed marked contraction of infection- and vaccine-induced clones. After vaccination of healthy people, only 1 of 255 vaccine-induced clones cross-reacted with common cold coronaviruses.

This CDR3 has 13 residues. The germline CDR1 and CDR2 sequences are SEHNR and FQNEAQ (reference sequence). V was pared by 2 bases and J by 1 base, with 4 bases between. The culture ran for roughly 10 days before CD4+ T cells were isolated. Both day 3 and day 7 saw half the medium replaced with IL-2 medium. Some clones are missing from TCRdb's copy, which holds only in-frame ones; the method was immunoSEQ multiplex PCR. The profile covers around 35,000 clones, with approximately 72% appearing a single time and approximately 2.9% taken by the ten largest. This material consisted of CD4+ T cells from PBMCs cultured without peptide, taken before COVID-19 vaccination. This chain connects TRBV7-9 to TRBJ2-3, with unresolved D. This TCR was recovered from a human donor who received a COVID-19 vaccine. Written as DNA, the CDR3 is TGTGCCAGCAGCTTATCCGGCACAGATACGCAGTATTTT. Its translation: CASSLSGTDTQYF.